The TCR beta chain described here comes from a study of blood T cell repertoires in COVID-19. Study information: COVID-19 samples, acute and convalescent, were from the United States, Italy and Spain.

Sequencing was performed with immunoSEQ multiplex PCR; in TCRdb, only in-frame clones are kept and a portion is missing. The sample holds 60,000 to 65,000 clones, around 80% seen once. This CDR3 is 17 amino acids long. The sample was peripheral blood. This clonotype was obtained from a human donor in a cohort sampled during active COVID-19. The V gene is TRBV21-1, the J gene TRBJ2-2; the table's D call of TRBD1 was not tested on the DNA. TRBV21-1 is noted as a pseudogene. CDR3 nucleotide sequence: TGTGCCAGCAGCAAATGGCAGGGGGCCACGAACACCGGGGAGCTGTTTTTT. Its translation is CASSKWQGATNTGELFF.